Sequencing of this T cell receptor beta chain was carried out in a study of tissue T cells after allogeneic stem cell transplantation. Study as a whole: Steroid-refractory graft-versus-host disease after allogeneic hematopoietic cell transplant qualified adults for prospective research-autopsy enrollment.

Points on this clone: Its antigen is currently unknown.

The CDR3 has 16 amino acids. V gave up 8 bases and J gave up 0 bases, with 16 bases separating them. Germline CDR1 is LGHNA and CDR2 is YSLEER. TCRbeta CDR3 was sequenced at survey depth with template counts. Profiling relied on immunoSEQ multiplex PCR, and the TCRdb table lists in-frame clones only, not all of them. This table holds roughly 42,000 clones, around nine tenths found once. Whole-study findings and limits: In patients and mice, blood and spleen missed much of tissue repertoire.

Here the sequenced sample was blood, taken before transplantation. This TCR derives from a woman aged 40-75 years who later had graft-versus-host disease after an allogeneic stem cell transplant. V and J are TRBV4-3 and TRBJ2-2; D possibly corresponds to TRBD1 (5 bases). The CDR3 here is CASPWEKGANTGELFF. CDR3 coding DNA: TGCGCCAGCCCCTGGGAAAAAGGGGCGAACACCGGGGAGCTGTTTTTT.